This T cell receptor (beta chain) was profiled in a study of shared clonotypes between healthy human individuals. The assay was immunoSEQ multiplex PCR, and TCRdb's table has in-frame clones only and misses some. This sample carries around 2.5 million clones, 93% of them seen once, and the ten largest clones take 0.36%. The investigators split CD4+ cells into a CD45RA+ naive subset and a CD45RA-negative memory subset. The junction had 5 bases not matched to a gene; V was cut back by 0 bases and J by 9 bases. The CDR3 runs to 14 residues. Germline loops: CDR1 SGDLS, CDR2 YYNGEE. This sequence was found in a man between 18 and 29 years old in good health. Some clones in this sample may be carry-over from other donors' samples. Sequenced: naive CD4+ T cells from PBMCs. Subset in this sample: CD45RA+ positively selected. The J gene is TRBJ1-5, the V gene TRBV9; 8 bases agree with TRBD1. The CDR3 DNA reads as TGTGCCAGCAGCGTAGGACAGGGGCCCCGGCCCCAGCATTTT. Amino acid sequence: CASSVGQGPRPQHF.